The 23 T cell receptor beta chains in this list originate from one sample, sequenced in a study of T cells in Graves' hyperthyroidism and ophthalmopathy. RNA transcripts served as the template for amplifying TCR beta CDR3 regions. The HTBI primer set served for first-round RT-PCR of the TCR CDR3. TCRdb processed the multiplex PCR reads anew with MiXCR; each CDR3 protein has one entry. The sample lists fewer than 450,000 distinct CDR3 sequences, nearly 15% seen once, with approximately 19% in the top ten. Material for sequencing was blood. These receptors all stem from an older woman with Graves' ophthalmopathy.

Concerning this clonotype itself: Possible read error: a much larger clone is one base away. The J gene is TRBJ2-1, the V gene TRBV12-3 or TRBV12-4, with 7 bases that match TRBD2. The DNA matches TRBJ2-7 better at its end, which makes the J call doubtful. The CDR3 extends over 15 amino acids. CDR3 sequence reads: CASSWGGGVGNEQYF. The CDR3 nucleotides are TGTGCCAGCAGCTGGGGGGGAGGCGTCGGGAATGAGCAGTACTTC.

This clonotype was detected a few times. The rearrangement joins TRBV19 to TRBJ2-3; D not certain. Germline CDR1 LNHDA, CDR2 SQIVND (reference sequence). The CDR3 length is 13 residues. V lost 2 bases, J lost 1 base, and 4 bases lay in between. CDR3 region: CASSITGTDTQYF. Written as DNA, the CDR3 is TGTGCCAGTAGTATAACGGGCACAGATACGCAGTATTTT.

This clonotype has at least ten counts. The chain employs TRBV5-1 and TRBJ1-1; 9 bases are shared with TRBD1. Trimming took 4 bases from V and 3 from J; bases not matched to a gene: 7. Germline V gene data show CDR1 as SGHRS and CDR2 as YFSETQ. The CDR3 sequence is 15 residues long. CDR3 in amino acids: CASSVQGAGDTEAFF. The CDR3 bases are TGCGCCAGCAGCGTACAGGGGGCTGGTGACACTGAAGCTTTCTTT.

This clonotype was seen many times. The rearrangement uses TRBV5-1 and TRBJ2-2, with D possibly being TRBD2 (6 bases). Trimming took 0 bases from V and 0 from J, leaving 9 bases between them. Germline loops: CDR1 SGHRS, CDR2 YFSETQ. The CDR3 is 16 amino acids. CDR3 loop: CASSLDLATNTGELFF. The CDR3 coding sequence is TGCGCCAGCAGCTTGGACCTAGCGACGAACACCGGGGAGCTGTTTTTT.

This clonotype was recorded a few times. The chain is built from TRBV6-5 and TRBJ2-1; 10 nucleotides line up with TRBD2. The V segment lost 2 bases and the J segment 10 bases; nucleotides outside the gene matches: 8. Germline-derived CDR1 and CDR2 are MNHEY and SVGAGI. The CDR3 length is 15 residues. The CDR3 reads CASSYPASGSEEQFF. In DNA form, the CDR3 reads TGTGCCAGCAGTTACCCAGCTAGCGGGAGTGAGGAGCAGTTCTTC.

The V and J genes are TRBV29-1 and TRBJ2-5; D might be TRBD2 (5 bases). Germline CDR1 and CDR2: SQVTM and ANQGSEA. The CDR3 has 12 amino acids. V dropped 3 bases and J dropped 7 bases, with 12 bases sitting between them. The CDR3 DNA sequence: TGCAGCGTTGAGTTAGCCGGAGGGACCCAGTACTTC. Translation gives CSVELAGGTQYF.

This clonotype was recorded many times. The genes are TRBV7-9 and TRBJ2-5; TRBD1 might be the D (6 bases). This CDR3 has 14 amino acids. Per germline, CDR1 SEHNR and CDR2 FQNEAQ (reference sequence). Trimming took off 5 bases at V and 5 bases at J, with 15 bases between the two ends. This CDR3 is CASSLAVRGETQYF. The CDR3 nucleotides read TGTGCCAGCAGCCTCGCGGTGAGGGGGGAGACCCAGTACTTC.

This clonotype was observed at least ten times. The rearrangement uses TRBV11-1 and TRBJ2-3; possibly TRBD1 for D (5 bases). Germline V lookup: CDR1 SGHAT, CDR2 FQDESV (reference sequence). CDR3 length: 16 residues. Trimming pared 2 bases from V and 0 bases from J, leaving 12 bases between. The CDR3 DNA sequence: TGTGCCAGCAGCTTACGTATGACAGCAAGCACAGATACGCAGTATTTT. Its protein is CASSLRMTASTDTQYF. The full variable domain, with the rest looked up from reference TRBV11-1 and TRBJ2-3, is EAEVAQSPRYKITEKSQAVAFWCDPISGHATLYWYRQILGQGPELLVQFQDESVVDDSQLPKDRFSAERLKGVDSTLKIQPAELGDSAMYLCASSLRMTASTDTQYFGPGTRLTVL.

CDR3 nucleotide sequence: TGTGCCAGCAGTTTTTGGACAGGGGGCGCGAACACCGGGGAGCTGTTTTTT. This translates into CASSFWTGGANTGELFF. This chain connects TRBV28 to TRBJ2-2, with 11 positions matching TRBD1. The trim removed 3 bases at V and 0 bases at J, leaving 3 bases unmatched. The CDR3 sequence is 17 residues long. From germline, CDR1 is MDHEN and CDR2 SYDVKM.

Many counts were recorded for this clonotype. The genes are TRBV2 and TRBJ2-3; weak D call: TRBD2 (5 bases). The germline V and J ends were trimmed by 2 bases and 7 bases, with 16 bases remaining between them. Germline assignment: CDR1 SNHLY and CDR2 FYNNEI. The CDR3 covers 15 residues. The CDR3 DNA follows: TGTGCCAGCAGTGAACGGGGTACCCGGAGTTATACGCAGTATTTT. Amino acids: CASSERGTRSYTQYF.

This clonotype was detected a few times. This chain links TRBV5-1 with TRBJ2-6; a possible D gene is TRBD2 (6 bases). Trimming stripped 4 bases from V and 0 bases from J, with 11 bases between. This CDR3 spans 16 amino acids. Germline CDR1 SGHRS, CDR2 YFSETQ. Here the CDR3 DNA reads TGCGCCAGCAGCATAGCGGTGGTCTCTGGGGCCAACGTCCTGACTTTC. Protein sequence: CASSIAVVSGANVLTF. Supplemented by reference TRBV5-1 and TRBJ2-6, the full variable domain reads KAGVTQTPRYLIKTRGQQVTLSCSPISGHRSVSWYQQTPGQGLQFLFEYFSETQRNKGNFPGRFSGRQFSNSRSEMNVSTLELGDSALYLCASSIAVVSGANVLTFGAGSRLTVL.

This clonotype was seen ten or more times. The chain joins TRBV28 to TRBJ1-1; D not certain. The germline V gene has CDR1 MDHEN and CDR2 SYDVKM. Deletions cut 3 bases from V and 4 bases from J, with 12 bases between. CDR3 size: 14 residues. CDR3 DNA sequence: TGTGCCAGCAGTTTGAAGGGATTCTTCACTGAAGCTTTCTTT. Translation: CASSLKGFFTEAFF.

This clonotype came up many times. This rearrangement joins TRBV12-3 or TRBV12-4 to TRBJ1-1; D may be TRBD1 (6 bases). Trimming stripped 4 bases from V and 2 bases from J, with 11 bases between. There are 14 residues in the CDR3. In DNA form, the CDR3 reads TGTGCCAGCAGTTCCCGGACAGCTAACACTGAAGCTTTCTTT. Translating gives CASSSRTANTEAFF.

This clonotype was observed a few times. This chain links TRBV10-3 with TRBJ2-2, with 13 bases identical to TRBD2. V trimming: 0 bases; J trimming: 2 bases; junction bases outside the gene matches: 0. Germline assignment: CDR1 ENHRY and CDR2 SYGVKD. The CDR3 length is 17 residues. The CDR3 loop reads CAISESGLAGNTGELFF. Written as DNA, the CDR3 is TGTGCCATCAGTGAGTCGGGACTAGCGGGAAACACCGGGGAGCTGTTTTTT.

In its sample, this clonotype was seen many times. Here the CDR3 reads CSVEGGPGSPTYNEQFF. The CDR3 nucleotides read TGCAGCGTCGAGGGGGGGCCAGGCAGCCCGACCTACAATGAGCAGTTCTTC. The chain combines TRBV29-1 with TRBJ2-1; TRBD2 might be the D (7 bases). Per germline, CDR1 SQVTM and CDR2 ANQGSEA. The CDR3 runs to 17 residues. V lost 6 bases and J 2 bases, leaving 23 bases between the germline ends.

This clonotype was recorded many times. The chain has TRBV30 and TRBJ1-5, with a possible D match to TRBD1 (5 bases). Germline V gene sequence: CDR1 GTSNPN, CDR2 SVGIG (reference sequence). CDR3 length: 13 amino acids. Trimming removed 5 bases at V and 2 bases at J, with 10 bases between. In DNA form, the CDR3 reads TGTGCCTGGGCTGGGGGGGGCAATCAGCCCCAGCATTTT. Translated, it gives CAWAGGGNQPQHF.

The genes are TRBV20-1 and TRBJ1-3; tentative D call: TRBD1 (5 bases). The V gene's germline CDR1 is DFQATT and CDR2 SNEGSKA (reference sequence). V was pared by 4 bases and J by 6 bases, with 13 bases between. The CDR3 is 13 amino acids. The CDR3, as DNA: TGCAGTGCTAAGGTCCAGGGAGTAAACACCATATATTTT. This translates into CSAKVQGVNTIYF.

This clonotype was observed at least ten times. The chain links TRBV15 to TRBJ2-7, with no clear D. This CDR3 spans 13 amino acids. Deletions cut 1 base from V and 0 bases from J, with 4 bases between. Germline CDR1 LNHNV, CDR2 YYDKDF (reference sequence). Here the CDR3 reads CATSRGLSYEQYF. DNA for the CDR3: TGTGCCACCAGCAGAGGCCTCTCCTACGAGCAGTACTTC.

This clonotype was found many times. The chain joins TRBV3-1 to TRBJ1-5, with D unresolved. The CDR3 is made up of 13 amino acids. Germline loops: CDR1 LGHDT, CDR2 YNNKEL (reference sequence). Trimming pared 2 bases from V and 5 bases from J, leaving 7 bases between. The CDR3: CASSQSRDQPQHF. The CDR3 DNA sequence: TGTGCCAGCAGCCAAAGTCGGGATCAGCCCCAGCATTTT.

This clonotype has a handful of counts. The V and J genes are TRBV28 and TRBJ1-1; the D gene is possibly TRBD1 (6 bases). CDR1 MDHEN and CDR2 SYDVKM come from the germline V gene. V dropped 5 bases and J dropped 1 base, with 14 bases sitting between them. The CDR3 totals 15 residues. This chain's CDR3 is CASSRSGAGNTEAFF. The CDR3 bases are TGTGCCAGCAGTAGGTCAGGGGCCGGGAACACTGAAGCTTTCTTT.

This clonotype was detected many times. The rearrangement links TRBV20-1 to TRBJ2-7; weak D call: TRBD1 (6 bases). CDR1 and CDR2 from the germline V gene are DFQATT and SNEGSKA (reference sequence). The CDR3 has 13 residues. With 3 bases removed from V and 3 bases from J, the gap between germline ends came to 12 bases. The CDR3 DNA sequence: TGCAGTGCTAGGGACAGTATTCTCTACGAGCAGTACTTC. Translated: CSARDSILYEQYF.

This clonotype was seen more than once but under ten times. The chain is built from TRBV3-1 and TRBJ2-3; TRBD2 is a possible D gene (6 bases). Germline lookup yields CDR1 LGHDT and CDR2 YNNKEL (reference sequence). This CDR3 has 15 amino acids. The germline V and J ends were trimmed by 3 bases and 4 bases, with 14 bases remaining between them. CDR3 loop: CASSHLPGAADTQYF. CDR3 DNA sequence: TGTGCCAGCAGCCATCTACCGGGAGCGGCAGATACGCAGTATTTT.

This clonotype was observed many times. J is TRBJ2-3 and V is TRBV20-1, with D possibly being TRBD2 (5 bases). The CDR3 has 13 residues. Germline V CDR1 and CDR2: DFQATT, SNEGSKA (reference sequence). CDR3 region: CTVATQSTDTQYF. CDR3 coding DNA: TGCACCGTAGCGACACAAAGCACAGATACGCAGTATTTT.